This passage covers 8 T cell receptor beta chains from one sample sequenced in a study of early T cells in non-severe SARS-CoV-2 infection. TCRdb re-derived calls from the 5' RACE reads in MiXCR, one entry per CDR3 protein. The top ten hold 3.5% of the sample, which has fewer than 40,000 distinct CDR3 sequences, more than 4.5% seen once. Specimen: whole blood. The receptors were gathered from an adult who was a healthcare worker with PCR-confirmed SARS-CoV-2 infection or an uninfected control (not recorded which).

This clonotype showed up many times. J is TRBJ2-1 and V is TRBV10-3, with 11 bases identical to TRBD2. Germline trimming cut 4 bases from V and 5 bases from J; bases unmatched to any gene: 10. Germline CDR1 reads ENHRY; CDR2 reads SYGVKD. The CDR3 extends over 17 amino acids. CDR3 loop: CAISGRPGLAVNNEQFF. The CDR3 nucleotides read TGTGCCATCAGTGGGAGACCGGGACTAGCGGTGAACAATGAGCAGTTCTTC.

This clonotype was detected a few times. The chain is built from TRBV7-2 and TRBJ2-1; 7 bases fit TRBD1. Per the germline V gene, CDR1 is SGHTA and CDR2 is FQGNSA. There are 15 residues in the CDR3. Unmatched junction bases numbered 10, after V lost 1 base and J lost 10 bases. Written as DNA, the CDR3 is TGTGCCAGCAGCTTAGTTCTAGCAGGGGGTGGAGAGCAGTTCTTC. Protein: CASSLVLAGGGEQFF.

This clonotype was seen many times. The V gene is TRBV20-1, the J gene TRBJ1-5, with D possibly being TRBD1 (6 bases). The V end was cut by 1 base, the J end by 7 bases, with 14 bases between. Per germline, CDR1 DFQATT and CDR2 SNEGSKA (reference sequence). The CDR3 has 14 amino acids. The DNA of the CDR3 is TGCAGTGCTAGAGTTCCGGACAGCAGACAGCCCCAGCATTTT. This translates into CSARVPDSRQPQHF.

This clonotype was seen repeatedly, ten times or more. The chain has TRBV7-9 and TRBJ2-7; 11 positions agree with TRBD2. The V segment lost 5 bases and the J segment 2 bases; nucleotides outside the gene matches: 5. The length of the CDR3 is 15 residues. Germline assignment: CDR1 SEHNR and CDR2 FQNEAQ (reference sequence). As DNA, the CDR3 is TGTGCCAGCAGCCAAGCACTAGCGGGGGCCTACGAGCAGTACTTC. It specifies CASSQALAGAYEQYF. Full variable domain (missing parts from reference TRBV7-9 and TRBJ2-7): DTGVSQNPRHKITKRGQNVTFRCDPISEHNRLYWYRQTLGQGPEFLTYFQNEAQLEKSRLLSDRFSAERPKGSFSTLEIQRTEQGDSAMYLCASSQALAGAYEQYFGPGTRLTVT.

The table lists this clonotype with a few counts. The CDR3 region is CSAGDRQETQYF. The CDR3 DNA sequence: TGCAGCGCCGGGGACAGACAAGAGACCCAGTACTTC. V is TRBV29-1 and J is TRBJ2-5, with 7 bases fitting TRBD1. This CDR3 has 12 residues. Germline V lookup: CDR1 SQVTM, CDR2 ANQGSEA. V trimming: 7 bases; J trimming: 2 bases; junction bases outside the gene matches: 4.

This clonotype occurred many times. This chain joins TRBV29-1 and TRBJ2-3; 10 nucleotides agree with TRBD2. CDR1 SQVTM and CDR2 ANQGSEA come from the germline V gene. After removal of 5 bases from V and 3 bases from J, the junction contained 5 bases not matched to a gene. The length of the CDR3 is 14 residues. The CDR3 nucleotides read TGCAGCGTTCCACCTAGCGGGAGAACAGATACGCAGTATTTT. Translated: CSVPPSGRTDTQYF.

Ten or more counts support this clonotype. CDR3 sequence (DNA): TGTGCCAGCAGCAAACGGTCGGACAGTTTAAGCCACGAGCAGTACTTC. Its translation is CASSKRSDSLSHEQYF. This chain links TRBV21-1 with TRBJ2-7; TRBD1, the table's D call, was not compared with the DNA. TRBV21-1 is a known pseudogene. CDR3 length equals 16 residues.

Many counts were recorded for this clonotype. The rearrangement uses TRBV7-2 and TRBJ2-7, with D maybe TRBD2 (5 bases). The CDR3 is 15 amino acids. In germline, CDR1 is SGHTA, CDR2 FQGNSA. V gave up 3 bases and J gave up 3 bases, with 15 bases separating them. CDR3 sequence: CASSFSSSSYYEQYF. CDR3 nucleotides: TGTGCCAGCAGCTTCAGTTCTAGCTCCTACTACGAGCAGTACTTC. Filled out from reference TRBV7-2 and TRBJ2-7, the complete variable domain reads GAGVSQSPSNKVTEKGKDVELRCDPISGHTALYWYRQSLGQGLEFLIYFQGNSAPDKSGLPSDRFSAERTGGSVSTLTIQRTQQEDSAVYLCASSFSSSSYYEQYFGPGTRLTVT.